This paragraph reports one TCR beta chain. Its antigen remains unknown. The sample originates from a study of shared clonotypes between healthy human individuals. Study-wide results and limits: Rarefaction indicated that sorted-subset sequencing remained incomplete although depth was large.

Here immunoSEQ multiplex PCR was the method, and the copy in TCRdb shows in-frame clones only, minus some. The table lists approximately 400,000 clones, around 96% of them singletons, with 0.32% in the top ten. The sample was memory CD8+ T cells sorted from blood. This sample's subset: CD45RO+ cells pooled with CCR7-negative TemRA cells. The clonotype comes from a man aged 25 to 40 in good health.

CDR3 coding DNA: TGTGCCAGCAGCTTAGATATGGGTGGGGAGACCCAGTACTTC. This translates into CASSLDMGGETQYF. This chain joins TRBV7-2 and TRBJ2-5, with D unclear. The CDR3 spans 14 residues. Germline loops: CDR1 SGHTA, CDR2 FQGNSA. Trimming removed 1 base at V and 5 bases at J, with 11 bases between.